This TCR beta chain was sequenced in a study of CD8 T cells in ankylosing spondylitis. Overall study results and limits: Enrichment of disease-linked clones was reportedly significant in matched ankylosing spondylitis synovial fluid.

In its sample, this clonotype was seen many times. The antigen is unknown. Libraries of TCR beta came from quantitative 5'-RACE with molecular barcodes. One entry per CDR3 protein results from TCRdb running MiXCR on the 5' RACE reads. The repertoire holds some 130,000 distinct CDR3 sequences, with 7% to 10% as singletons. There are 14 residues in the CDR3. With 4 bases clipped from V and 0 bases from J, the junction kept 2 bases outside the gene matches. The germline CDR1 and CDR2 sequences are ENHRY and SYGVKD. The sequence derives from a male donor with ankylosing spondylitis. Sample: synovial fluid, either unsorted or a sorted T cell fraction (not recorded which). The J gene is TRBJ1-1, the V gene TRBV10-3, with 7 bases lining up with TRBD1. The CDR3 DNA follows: TGTGCCATCAGTGGCGGGACAGTGAACACTGAAGCTTTCTTT. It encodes CAISGGTVNTEAFF.